Listed below are T cell receptor beta chains from one sample, sequenced in a study of blood T cells in healthy people across ages. From the 5' RACE reads, TCRdb called clonotypes with MiXCR, one entry per CDR3 protein. The sample contains some 900,000 distinct CDR3 sequences, approximately 49% of which appear only once. The sequenced sample consisted of blood. These receptors were obtained from a man aged 25 to 45 in good health. CDR3s include the opening cysteine and the closing phenylalanine or tryptophan. The order of the fields is V gene, J gene, clone size, D gene, CDR3 DNA, CDR3 protein. A D gene is named only where the DNA matches it firmly. For some rows the clone size is stated as once, few or many, or as a class when expanded; others skip it.

v_gene: TRBV13
j_gene: TRBJ1-3
abundance: -
d_gene: -
CDR3nt: TGTGCCAGCAGCCGACCAGAGGGCTCCATATATTTT
CDR3aa: CASSRPEGSIYF

v_gene: TRBV10-3
j_gene: TRBJ2-7
abundance: many
d_gene: TRBD2
CDR3nt: TGTGCCATCAGTCGCGGGGGGCAAACCTACGAGCAGTACTTC
CDR3aa: CAISRGGQTYEQYF

v_gene: TRBV12-3/TRBV12-4
j_gene: TRBJ2-5
abundance: few
d_gene: -
CDR3nt: TGTGCCAGCAGGAGCTGGCAGGGGAAAGAGACCCAGTACTTC
CDR3aa: CASRSWQGKETQYF

v_gene: TRBV5-1
j_gene: TRBJ2-7
abundance: -
d_gene: TRBD1
CDR3nt: TGCGCCAGCAGCTTGGTAGGGGGCGGTAACCACGAGCAGTACTTC
CDR3aa: CASSLVGGGNHEQYF

v_gene: TRBV5-1
j_gene: TRBJ2-3
abundance: -
d_gene: TRBD1
CDR3nt: TGCGCCAGCAGCTTCAGTCCTATCGGACAGGGGGCAGATACGCAGTATTTT
CDR3aa: CASSFSPIGQGADTQYF

v_gene: TRBV30
j_gene: TRBJ1-5
abundance: -
d_gene: -
CDR3nt: TGTGCCTGGAGAGGACTGAGCAATCAGCCCCAGCATTTT
CDR3aa: CAWRGLSNQPQHF

v_gene: TRBV20-1
j_gene: TRBJ2-3
abundance: -
d_gene: -
CDR3nt: TGCAGTGCTAGAGAGGGCGGGGTTAGCACAGATACGCAGTATTTT
CDR3aa: CSAREGGVSTDTQYF

v_gene: TRBV28
j_gene: TRBJ2-7
abundance: few
d_gene: TRBD1
CDR3nt: TGTGCCAGCAGCAAGGGGACAGGGGGTTCCTACGAGCAGTACTTC
CDR3aa: CASSKGTGGSYEQYF

v_gene: TRBV5-1
j_gene: TRBJ1-2
abundance: -
d_gene: -
CDR3nt: TGCGCCAGCAGCTCACAGGGTCCCTCCGGCGGCTACACCTTC
CDR3aa: CASSSQGPSGGYTF

v_gene: TRBV21-1
j_gene: TRBJ1-2
abundance: many
d_gene: -
CDR3nt: TGTGCCAGCAGCAAATTAGGGGGCCGAGAGGAGGGCTACACCTTC
CDR3aa: CASSKLGGREEGYTF

v_gene: TRBV4-1
j_gene: TRBJ1-2
abundance: few
d_gene: TRBD1
CDR3nt: TGCGCCAGCAGCCGGGACAGGACAGGAGCCTATGGCTACACCTTC
CDR3aa: CASSRDRTGAYGYTF

v_gene: TRBV5-1
j_gene: TRBJ2-2
abundance: -
d_gene: -
CDR3nt: TGCGCCAGCAGCTTGGCCTCGGCAAACACCGGGGAGCTGTTTTTT
CDR3aa: CASSLASANTGELFF

v_gene: TRBV30
j_gene: TRBJ2-2
abundance: -
d_gene: -
CDR3nt: TGTGCCTGGATGGGGACGTACACCGGGGAGCTGTTTTTT
CDR3aa: CAWMGTYTGELFF

v_gene: TRBV5-6
j_gene: TRBJ2-1
abundance: -
d_gene: -
CDR3nt: TGTGCCACCCTTCAAGACGGTTACAATGAGCAGTTCTTC
CDR3aa: CATLQDGYNEQFF

v_gene: TRBV14
j_gene: TRBJ2-1
abundance: -
d_gene: TRBD1
CDR3nt: TGTGCCAGCAGCCGCAAAGGGGACAGGTACAATGAGCAGTTCTTC
CDR3aa: CASSRKGDRYNEQFF

v_gene: TRBV6-5
j_gene: TRBJ1-2
abundance: -
d_gene: -
CDR3nt: TGTGCCAGCAGTTCCTCGGGGAGAAAACTCTATGGCTACACCTTC
CDR3aa: CASSSSGRKLYGYTF

v_gene: TRBV3-1
j_gene: TRBJ1-6
abundance: -
d_gene: TRBD1
CDR3nt: TGTGCCGGCAGGCGGGCCGGGACAGGGTCTCTCGGTAATAATTCACCCCTCCACTTT
CDR3aa: CAGRRAGTGSLGNNSPLHF

v_gene: TRBV28
j_gene: TRBJ2-7
abundance: -
d_gene: -
CDR3nt: TGTGCCAGCAGTTCTCATGGCCCAGGCGGGTCCTACGAGCAGTACTTC
CDR3aa: CASSSHGPGGSYEQYF

v_gene: TRBV12-3/TRBV12-4
j_gene: TRBJ2-5
abundance: -
d_gene: -
CDR3nt: TGTGCCAGCAGTTTTGGCGGTTCGTTCGGGACCCAGTACTTC
CDR3aa: CASSFGGSFGTQYF

v_gene: TRBV27
j_gene: TRBJ1-1
abundance: -
d_gene: -
CDR3nt: TGTGCCAGCAGTTCCACAGTTCTAAGAACTGAAGCTTTCTTT
CDR3aa: CASSSTVLRTEAFF

v_gene: TRBV7-9
j_gene: TRBJ2-1
abundance: -
d_gene: TRBD1
CDR3nt: TGTGCCAGCAGCTTGCAGGGGGCGAGTAATGAGCAGTTCTTC
CDR3aa: CASSLQGASNEQFF

v_gene: TRBV24-1
j_gene: TRBJ1-2
abundance: few
d_gene: TRBD1
CDR3nt: TGTGCCACCAGTGATTTCGGACAGGACTATGGCTACACCTTC
CDR3aa: CATSDFGQDYGYTF

v_gene: TRBV28
j_gene: TRBJ1-5
abundance: -
d_gene: -
CDR3nt: TGTGCCGGCAGCTGGGGCAGCTATAGCAATCAGCCCCAGCATTTT
CDR3aa: CAGSWGSYSNQPQHF

v_gene: TRBV20-1
j_gene: TRBJ1-5
abundance: -
d_gene: -
CDR3nt: TGCAGTGCGGGGACGGTCAATCAGCCCCAGCATTTT
CDR3aa: CSAGTVNQPQHF

v_gene: TRBV12-3/TRBV12-4
j_gene: TRBJ2-3
abundance: -
d_gene: -
CDR3nt: TGTGCCAGCAGTATCGAGAATTGGGACCCAGATACGCAGTATTTT
CDR3aa: CASSIENWDPDTQYF

v_gene: TRBV7-9
j_gene: TRBJ2-1
abundance: -
d_gene: -
CDR3nt: TGTGCCAGCAGCTTAGGCGGGACTTCCAATGAGCAGTTCTTC
CDR3aa: CASSLGGTSNEQFF

v_gene: TRBV25-1
j_gene: TRBJ1-6
abundance: -
d_gene: -
CDR3nt: TGTGCCAGCAGTGAGGAGGGGATCAATAATTCACCCCTCCACTTT
CDR3aa: CASSEEGINNSPLHF

v_gene: TRBV6-6
j_gene: TRBJ2-1
abundance: -
d_gene: TRBD1
CDR3nt: TGTGCCAGCATCGGGGCCATCGGACAGGGACTCAATGAGCAGTTCTTC
CDR3aa: CASIGAIGQGLNEQFF

v_gene: TRBV6-6
j_gene: TRBJ2-6
abundance: few
d_gene: -
CDR3nt: TGTGCCAGCAGCCCGGGACGGATGATCTCTGGGGCCAACGTCCTGACTTTC
CDR3aa: CASSPGRMISGANVLTF

v_gene: TRBV3-1
j_gene: TRBJ1-2
abundance: -
d_gene: -
CDR3nt: TGTGCCAGCAGCCGACCGGGGTTAAAAAACTATGGCTACACCTTC
CDR3aa: CASSRPGLKNYGYTF

v_gene: TRBV29-1
j_gene: TRBJ2-1
abundance: few
d_gene: -
CDR3nt: TGCAGCGTTCGAGAGGGGTCCTACAATGAGCAGTTCTTC
CDR3aa: CSVREGSYNEQFF

v_gene: TRBV5-1
j_gene: TRBJ2-7
abundance: few
d_gene: TRBD2
CDR3nt: TGCGCCAGCAGCGGGGCCGGGACTAGCGGGCGAGAGCAGTACTTC
CDR3aa: CASSGAGTSGREQYF

v_gene: TRBV4-2
j_gene: TRBJ1-5
abundance: once
d_gene: -
CDR3nt: TGTGCCAGCAGCCAAGACGGGGGCAACGATCAGCCCCAGCATTTT
CDR3aa: CASSQDGGNDQPQHF

v_gene: TRBV3-1
j_gene: TRBJ2-7
abundance: few
d_gene: TRBD1
CDR3nt: TGTGCCAGCAGCCAAGCGACAGGGGCGCCAAACGAGCAGTACTTC
CDR3aa: CASSQATGAPNEQYF

v_gene: TRBV12-3/TRBV12-4
j_gene: TRBJ2-3
abundance: -
d_gene: -
CDR3nt: TGTGCCAGCACCTCCCCTCCCCAAAGGCAGTATTTT
CDR3aa: CASTSPPQRQYF

v_gene: TRBV11-3
j_gene: TRBJ2-3
abundance: -
d_gene: TRBD2
CDR3nt: TGTGCCAGCAGCGGCCGACTAGCGGGGAACACAGATACGCAGTATTTT
CDR3aa: CASSGRLAGNTDTQYF

v_gene: TRBV28
j_gene: TRBJ1-5
abundance: -
d_gene: -
CDR3nt: TGTGCCAGCAGACAACACCGAAATCAGCCCCAGCATTTT
CDR3aa: CASRQHRNQPQHF

v_gene: TRBV20-1
j_gene: TRBJ2-2
abundance: few
d_gene: -
CDR3nt: TGCAGTGCGGGGGACGGATGGAGGGGCGGGGAGCTGTTTTTT
CDR3aa: CSAGDGWRGGELFF

v_gene: TRBV4-3
j_gene: TRBJ1-4
abundance: -
d_gene: -
CDR3nt: TGCGCCAGCAGCCAAGTGCGGGGTGTGAGAGCAGGTGATGAAAAACTGTTTTTT
CDR3aa: CASSQVRGVRAGDEKLFF

v_gene: TRBV4-1
j_gene: TRBJ2-7
abundance: few
d_gene: -
CDR3nt: TGCGCCAGCAGCCAAGGGCAGGGAAGGCTTTCCGAGCAGTACTTC
CDR3aa: CASSQGQGRLSEQYF

v_gene: TRBV3-1
j_gene: TRBJ1-2
abundance: few
d_gene: -
CDR3nt: TGTGCCAGCAGCCAAGTTCGTGGGGATGGCTACACCTTC
CDR3aa: CASSQVRGDGYTF

v_gene: TRBV25-1
j_gene: TRBJ2-5
abundance: -
d_gene: -
CDR3nt: TGTGCCAGCAGTTCCCGGACAGCAAGGGGGTGGGAGACCCAGTACTTC
CDR3aa: CASSSRTARGWETQYF

v_gene: TRBV10-3
j_gene: TRBJ2-5
abundance: -
d_gene: TRBD2
CDR3nt: TGTGCCATCAAAGGACTAGCTTCAGAGACCCAGTACTTC
CDR3aa: CAIKGLASETQYF

v_gene: TRBV5-1
j_gene: TRBJ2-5
abundance: few
d_gene: TRBD2
CDR3nt: TGCGCCAGCAGCTTGAGAAGCGGGGCCCTCCAAGAGACCCAGTACTTC
CDR3aa: CASSLRSGALQETQYF

v_gene: TRBV12-3/TRBV12-4
j_gene: TRBJ2-1
abundance: -
d_gene: -
CDR3nt: TGTGCCAGCAGCCGCCGACAGACTCACAATGAGCAGTTCTTC
CDR3aa: CASSRRQTHNEQFF

v_gene: TRBV6-6
j_gene: TRBJ1-1
abundance: -
d_gene: -
CDR3nt: TGTGCCAGCAGTTACAGCGAGTTGATGACTGAAGCTTTCTTT
CDR3aa: CASSYSELMTEAFF

v_gene: TRBV24-1
j_gene: TRBJ2-1
abundance: -
d_gene: TRBD2
CDR3nt: TGTGCCACCAGTGATACCGGGAGGGGTGAGCAGTTCTTC
CDR3aa: CATSDTGRGEQFF

v_gene: TRBV4-1
j_gene: TRBJ2-3
abundance: few
d_gene: -
CDR3nt: TGCGCCAGCAGCCGCCGACTACTCCTGGGTTTAGGTACGCAGTATTTT
CDR3aa: CASSRRLLLGLGTQYF

v_gene: TRBV5-1
j_gene: TRBJ2-1
abundance: few
d_gene: -
CDR3nt: TGCGCCAGCAGCGCGGGCGCCGGTTTAGTCGATGAGCAGTTCTTC
CDR3aa: CASSAGAGLVDEQFF

v_gene: TRBV5-1
j_gene: TRBJ2-3
abundance: -
d_gene: -
CDR3nt: TGCGCCAGCAGCTTGGTGGAGGATAGCAGCACAGATACGCAGTATTTT
CDR3aa: CASSLVEDSSTDTQYF

v_gene: TRBV28
j_gene: TRBJ2-7
abundance: -
d_gene: TRBD1
CDR3nt: TGTGCCAGCAGTACGCCCGGGACAGGGCGGTACGAGCAGTACTTC
CDR3aa: CASSTPGTGRYEQYF

v_gene: TRBV4-1
j_gene: TRBJ1-1
abundance: -
d_gene: -
CDR3nt: TGCGCCAGCCGCGCTTCGGGGACCACTGAAGCTTTCTTT
CDR3aa: CASRASGTTEAFF

v_gene: TRBV9
j_gene: TRBJ2-3
abundance: -
d_gene: -
CDR3nt: TGTGCCAGCAGCGTCTACTATGCTTCTAGCACAGATACGCAGTATTTT
CDR3aa: CASSVYYASSTDTQYF

v_gene: TRBV28
j_gene: TRBJ2-4
abundance: -
d_gene: TRBD1
CDR3nt: TGTGCCAGCAGTTTATCGGGAAGGGGGCCGAACATTCAGTACTTC
CDR3aa: CASSLSGRGPNIQYF

v_gene: TRBV15
j_gene: TRBJ2-1
abundance: -
d_gene: -
CDR3nt: TGTGCCACCAGCAGAGAGGAGGGAGGCGAGTTCTTC
CDR3aa: CATSREEGGEFF

v_gene: TRBV28
j_gene: TRBJ1-5
abundance: -
d_gene: TRBD1
CDR3nt: TGTGCCAGCAGTTTCTACCGGACAGGGAGGAATCAGCCCCAGCATTTT
CDR3aa: CASSFYRTGRNQPQHF

v_gene: TRBV4-2
j_gene: TRBJ2-1
abundance: many
d_gene: TRBD2
CDR3nt: TGTGCCAGCAGCCAAGATCAAATCGGGACTAGCGGACGGAATGAGCAGTTCTTC
CDR3aa: CASSQDQIGTSGRNEQFF

v_gene: TRBV6-6
j_gene: TRBJ2-5
abundance: few
d_gene: -
CDR3nt: TGTGCCAGCAGTTACTCGGCCATACAAGAGACCCAGTACTTC
CDR3aa: CASSYSAIQETQYF

v_gene: TRBV7-8
j_gene: TRBJ1-2
abundance: once
d_gene: -
CDR3nt: TGTGCCAGCAGCTTAGAAGGGGGTGGGCAGCCCTATGGCTACACCTTC
CDR3aa: CASSLEGGGQPYGYTF

v_gene: TRBV20-1
j_gene: TRBJ2-5
abundance: -
d_gene: -
CDR3nt: TGCAGTGCTAATTCGCAGGGGATCCACAATGAGCAGTACTTC
CDR3aa: CSANSQGIHNEQYF